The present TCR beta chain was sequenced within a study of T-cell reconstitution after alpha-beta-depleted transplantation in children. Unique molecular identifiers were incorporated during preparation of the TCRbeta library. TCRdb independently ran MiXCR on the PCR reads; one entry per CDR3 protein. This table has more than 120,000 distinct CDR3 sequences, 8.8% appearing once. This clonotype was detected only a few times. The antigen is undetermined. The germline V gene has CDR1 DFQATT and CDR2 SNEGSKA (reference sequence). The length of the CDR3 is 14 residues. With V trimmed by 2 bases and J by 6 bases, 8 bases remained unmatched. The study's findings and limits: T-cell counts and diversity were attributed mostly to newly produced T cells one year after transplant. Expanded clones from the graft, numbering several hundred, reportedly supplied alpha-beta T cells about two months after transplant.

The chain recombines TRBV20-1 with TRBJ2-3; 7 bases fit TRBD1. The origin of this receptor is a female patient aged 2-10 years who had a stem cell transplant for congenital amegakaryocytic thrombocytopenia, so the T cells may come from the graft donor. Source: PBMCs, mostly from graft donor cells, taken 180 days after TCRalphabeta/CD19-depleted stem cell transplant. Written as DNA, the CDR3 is TGCAGTGCTAGACGACAGGGCGTTTGGGATACGCAGTATTTT. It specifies CSARRQGVWDTQYF.